Below are 27 T cell receptor beta chains sequenced from a single sample in a study of blood T cell repertoires in COVID-19. Clones were read by immunoSEQ multiplex PCR, and TCRdb kept only the in-frame ones, dropping some. The sample lists some 64,000 clones; 79% were seen once. The sample consisted of peripheral blood. The receptors here all came from a woman aged 55-70 years with acute or convalescent COVID-19.

J is TRBJ2-7 and V is TRBV5-4; tentatively, D is TRBD1 (6 bases). Germline V gives CDR1 SGHNT, CDR2 YYREEE (reference sequence). The CDR3 sequence is 14 residues long. Between the trimmed V and J ends, which lost 5 bases and 4 bases, there was a span of 16 bases. CDR3 region: CASSPGQGRYEQYF. CDR3 sequence (DNA): TGTGCCAGCAGTCCGGGACAAGGAAGGTACGAGCAGTACTTC.

The chain uses TRBV2 and TRBJ2-5; 7 nucleotides match TRBD2. Looked up from germline, CDR1 is SNHLY and CDR2 is FYNNEI. Germline trimming cut 5 bases from V and 1 base from J; bases unmatched to any gene: 13. The CDR3 extends over 17 amino acids. This CDR3 reads CASSPTRRLASQETQYF. CDR3 nucleotides: TGTGCCAGCAGTCCAACCCGCAGACTAGCATCCCAAGAGACCCAGTACTTC.

The chain uses TRBV25-1 and TRBJ2-5; unclear D gene. CDR3 length: 16 residues. The V end was cut by 6 bases, the J end by 5 bases, with 22 bases between. Germline V gene sequence: CDR1 MGHDK, CDR2 SYGVNS. CDR3 DNA sequence: TGTGCCAGCAGCGGCTCGGGTGGTGGGTTGAGCGAGACCCAGTACTTC. It specifies CASSGSGGGLSETQYF.

The chain is built from TRBV5-1 and TRBJ2-5; 10 bases are shared with TRBD1. Per the germline V gene, CDR1 is SGHRS and CDR2 is YFSETQ. V gave up 6 bases and J gave up 5 bases; unmatched junction bases: 22. The CDR3 extends over 19 amino acids. CDR3 DNA sequence: TGCGCCAGCAAAACATTCCCCTGGGGTATCGGGACAGGGGCGGAGACCCAGTACTTC. It yields the protein CASKTFPWGIGTGAETQYF.

Only a few counts were recorded for this clone. This chain joins TRBV4-2 and TRBJ1-1; 7 positions agree with TRBD1. Trimming removed 6 bases from V and 1 base from J; junction bases left unmatched: 5. Germline-derived CDR1 and CDR2 are LGHNA and YNFKEQ. The CDR3 has 14 amino acids. CDR3 sequence (DNA): TGTGCCAGCAGAACCGGGACAGCGAACACTGAAGCTTTCTTT. This translates into CASRTGTANTEAFF.

The chain has TRBV5-1 and TRBJ2-3; TRBD1 might be the D (6 bases). V lost 4 bases and J lost 1, with 16 bases in between. Germline V gene sequence: CDR1 SGHRS, CDR2 YFSETQ. There are 16 residues in the CDR3. CDR3 DNA: TGCGCCAGCAGCCGGCTACAGGGTGAGGGCACAGATACGCAGTATTTT. It codes for CASSRLQGEGTDTQYF.

This clone showed up just once. V usage is TRBV3-1 (or the pseudogene TRBV3-2) and J usage is TRBJ1-2; D is possibly TRBD1 (5 bases). There are 13 residues in the CDR3. Germline V gives CDR1 LGHDT, CDR2 YNNKEL (reference sequence). With 4 bases removed from V and 6 bases from J, the gap between germline ends came to 12 bases. This CDR3 reads CASSPSSRDGYTF. In DNA, the CDR3 is TGTGCCAGCAGCCCGAGCTCCAGGGATGGCTACACCTTC.

The chain combines TRBV11-2 with TRBJ2-3, with TRBD2 identical over 7 bases. V lost 8 bases, J lost 3 bases, and 5 bases stayed unmatched. CDR1 SGHAT and CDR2 FQNNGV come from the germline V gene. The CDR3 has 13 residues. The CDR3 loop reads CASVAGVTDTQYF. The CDR3 DNA reads TGTGCCAGCGTAGCGGGCGTGACAGATACGCAGTATTTT.

The chain links TRBV7-6 to TRBJ2-1; TRBD1 matches 10 bases. Germline lookup yields CDR1 SGHVS and CDR2 FNYEAQ. Germline trimming cut 4 bases from V and 6 bases from J; bases unmatched to any gene: 6. There are 15 residues in the CDR3. In nucleotides, the CDR3 is TGTGCCAGCAGCTCGGGACAGGGGACCCTCAATGAGCAGTTCTTC. It yields the protein CASSSGQGTLNEQFF.

The chain uses TRBV9 and TRBJ1-2; 7 bases align to TRBD1. From germline, CDR1 is SGDLS and CDR2 YYNGEE. Trimming removed 4 bases from V and 4 bases from J; junction bases left unmatched: 4. The CDR3 runs to 13 residues. The CDR3 nucleotides read TGTGCCAGCAGCCCAGGACAGGCCTATGGCTACACCTTC. This gives the protein CASSPGQAYGYTF. The full variable domain, with the rest looked up from reference TRBV9 and TRBJ1-2, is DSGVTQTPKHLITATGQRVTLRCSPRSGDLSVYWYQQSLDQGLQFLIQYYNGEERAKGNILERFSAQQFPDLHSELNLSSLELGDSALYFCASSPGQAYGYTFGSGTRLTVV.

The rearrangement uses TRBV5-6 and TRBJ1-2, with TRBD1 matching over 8 bases. Germline CDR1 reads SGHDT; CDR2 reads YYEEEE. The length of the CDR3 is 13 residues. V was pared by 2 bases and J by 11 bases, with 8 bases of the junction left unmatched. The chain's CDR3 is CASSFGTGLRYTF. The CDR3 bases are TGTGCCAGCAGCTTTGGGACAGGCCTACGGTACACCTTC. The full variable domain, completed using reference TRBV5-6 and TRBJ1-2, is DAGVTQSPTHLIKTRGQQVTLRCSPKSGHDTVSWYQQALGQGPQFIFQYYEEEERQRGNFPDRFSGHQFPNYSSELNVNALLLGDSALYLCASSFGTGLRYTFGSGTRLTVV.

The table lists this clone with a few counts. The V gene is TRBV5-1, the J gene TRBJ2-7; TRBD1 might be the D (6 bases). This CDR3 comprises 15 residues. Germline V gene sequence: CDR1 SGHRS, CDR2 YFSETQ. V was clipped by 4 bases and J by 6 bases, with 20 bases between them. The CDR3 here is CASSPGKAGVGEQYF. CDR3 DNA sequence: TGCGCCAGCAGCCCTGGTAAAGCAGGGGTCGGCGAGCAGTACTTC.

This clone was recorded only once. The CDR3 region has the DNA TGTGCCAGCCTACAGGGGGCCGAGCCCAGTCCCCAGCATTTT. This sequence encodes CASLQGAEPSPQHF. This chain uses TRBV6-5 with TRBJ1-5; TRBD1 matches at 9 bases. Germline loops: CDR1 MNHEY, CDR2 SVGAGI. This CDR3 is 14 amino acids long. Trimming at V came to 8 bases and at J to 10 bases, leaving 12 bases not matched to a gene.

This clone was recorded once. The gene calls are TRBV12-3 or TRBV12-4 and TRBJ1-5; D remains unclear. This CDR3 has 13 amino acids. The V end was cut by 4 bases, the J end by 7 bases, with 11 bases between. CDR3 DNA: TGTGCCAGCAGTTGGGCAGGAGGGCAGCCCCAGCATTTT. This sequence encodes CASSWAGGQPQHF.

J is TRBJ1-4 and V is TRBV3-1 (or the pseudogene TRBV3-2), with 7 bases lining up with TRBD1. Germline V CDR1 and CDR2: LGHDT, YNNKEL (reference sequence). J gave up 5 bases and V 4 bases, and 1 base lay outside the gene matches. CDR3 length: 13 amino acids. The DNA for the CDR3 is TGTGCCAGCAGCCCGACAGGGAATGAAAAACTGTTTTTT. Translation gives CASSPTGNEKLFF.

V usage is TRBV19 and J usage is TRBJ1-1; TRBD1 matches 8 bases. The CDR3 length is 14 residues. J lost 1 base, V lost 5 bases, and 3 bases had no gene match. Germline loops: CDR1 LNHDA, CDR2 SQIVND (reference sequence). In DNA, the CDR3 is TGTGCCAGTAGTCGACAGGGGAGGAACACTGAAGCTTTCTTT. Protein product: CASSRQGRNTEAFF.

The chain couples TRBV7-2 to TRBJ1-4; D remains unclear. The ends were cut back, 5 bases at V and 4 bases at J, with 17 bases in the middle. This CDR3 comprises 16 residues. In germline, CDR1 is SGHTA, CDR2 FQGNSA. As DNA, the CDR3 is TGTGCCAGCAGCCTGTCACCGACACTTGATAATGAAAAACTGTTTTTT. Protein sequence: CASSLSPTLDNEKLFF. The whole variable domain, remainder taken from reference TRBV7-2 and TRBJ1-4, is GAGVSQSPSNKVTEKGKDVELRCDPISGHTALYWYRQSLGQGLEFLIYFQGNSAPDKSGLPSDRFSAERTGGSVSTLTIQRTQQEDSAVYLCASSLSPTLDNEKLFFGSGTQLSVL.

This rearrangement joins TRBV4-2 to TRBJ2-2; weak D call: TRBD1 (6 bases). CDR1 LGHNA and CDR2 YNFKEQ come from the germline V gene. Trimming took 5 bases from V and 0 from J, leaving 16 bases between them. The CDR3 runs to 17 residues. The CDR3 loop reads CASSRRQEAANTGELFF. CDR3 sequence (DNA): TGTGCCAGCAGCAGACGACAGGAAGCCGCGAACACCGGGGAGCTGTTTTTT.

The rearrangement joins TRBV20-1 to TRBJ1-1; D gene unclear. The CDR3 is made up of 14 amino acids. Germline V gene data show CDR1 as DFQATT and CDR2 as SNEGSKA (reference sequence). The V end lost 3 bases, the J end lost 2 bases, and 13 bases lay between the germline ends. Here the CDR3 DNA reads TGCAGTGCTAGTCCGGTCCGGTTAAACACTGAAGCTTTCTTT. As protein: CSASPVRLNTEAFF.

The chain couples TRBV19 to TRBJ1-5, with D unresolved. CDR1 and CDR2 from the germline V gene are LNHDA and SQIVND (reference sequence). V lost 0 bases, J lost 2 bases, and 8 bases lay in between. This CDR3 spans 15 amino acids. Here the CDR3 DNA reads TGTGCCAGTAGTATAGATCAACAGCGCAATCAGCCCCAGCATTTT. This translates into CASSIDQQRNQPQHF.

This chain connects TRBV29-1 to TRBJ1-2, with 8 bases matching TRBD1. CDR1 is SQVTM, CDR2 ANQGSEA, per germline. The J segment lost 4 bases and the V segment lost 6 bases, leaving 10 bases of the junction unmatched. The length of the CDR3 is 14 residues. CDR3 nucleotides: TGCAGCGTAGGCACAGGGGGTTTCGGCTATGGCTACACCTTC. It encodes CSVGTGGFGYGYTF.

The gene calls are TRBV11-3 and TRBJ2-3; 9 bases line up with TRBD1. J gave up 2 bases and V 5 bases, and 5 bases lay outside the gene matches. The germline gives CDR1 SGHNT, CDR2 YENEEA. This CDR3 spans 15 amino acids. The CDR3, as DNA: TGTGCCAGCAGCGGAGGGACAGGGTTCACAGATACGCAGTATTTT. The encoded protein is CASSGGTGFTDTQYF.

J is TRBJ1-6 and V is TRBV7-6, with TRBD1 matching 8 bases. The germline CDR1 and CDR2 sequences are SGHVS and FNYEAQ. The CDR3 is 16 residues long. V shed 4 bases, J shed 7 bases, and the junction held 9 bases outside the gene matches. As DNA, the CDR3 is TGTGCCAGCAGCTCGACAGGGGCTTTAGGGAATTCACCCCTCCACTTT. The encoded protein is CASSSTGALGNSPLHF.

The chain has TRBV13 and TRBJ1-5; 7 bases match TRBD1. The CDR3 extends over 13 amino acids. Germline CDR1 PRHDT, CDR2 FYEKMQ (reference sequence). Unmatched junction bases numbered 1, after V lost 4 bases and J lost 4 bases. DNA for the CDR3: TGTGCCAGCAGCTCGGGACAGAATCAGCCCCAGCATTTT. It codes for CASSSGQNQPQHF. Full variable domain (missing parts from reference TRBV13 and TRBJ1-5): AAGVIQSPRHLIKEKRETATLKCYPIPRHDTVYWYQQGPGQDPQFLISFYEKMQSDKGSIPDRFSAQQFSDYHSELNMSSLELGDSALYFCASSSGQNQPQHFGDGTRLSIL.

This clone was recorded once. Compared with germline, one end of the junction differs, possibly owing to a read error. This chain uses TRBV7-7 with TRBJ2-5; 8 positions agree with TRBD1. The CDR3 is 15 amino acids. Germline values: CDR1 SSHAT, CDR2 FNYEAQ (reference sequence). The CDR3 spells CASSRHTDREETQYF. DNA for the CDR3: TGTGCTAGCAGCCGCCATACGGACAGGGAGGAGACCCAGTACTTC.

The J gene is TRBJ1-2, the V gene TRBV5-1; possibly TRBD1 for D (6 bases). V was trimmed by 0 bases and J by 10 bases, leaving 22 bases between them. Looked up from germline, CDR1 is SGHRS and CDR2 is YFSETQ. CDR3 length: 16 residues. Here the CDR3 reads CASSLGLGHLRGVYTF. The CDR3 bases are TGCGCCAGCAGCTTGGGACTGGGACATCTTAGAGGGGTCTACACCTTC.

About this clone itself: The conserved final phenylalanine or tryptophan is absent from the CDR3, which likely points to a read error. This chain uses TRBV2 with TRBJ1-1, with 12 bases lining up with TRBD1. CDR3 size: 16 residues. The germline V gene has CDR1 SNHLY and CDR2 FYNNEI. V dropped 4 bases and J dropped 4; count of bases not matched to a gene: 7. CDR3 DNA: TGTGCCAGCAGTGCCGGGACAGGGGGCGCAAGCACTGAAGCTTTCCTT. Translated, it gives CASSAGTGGASTEAFL.